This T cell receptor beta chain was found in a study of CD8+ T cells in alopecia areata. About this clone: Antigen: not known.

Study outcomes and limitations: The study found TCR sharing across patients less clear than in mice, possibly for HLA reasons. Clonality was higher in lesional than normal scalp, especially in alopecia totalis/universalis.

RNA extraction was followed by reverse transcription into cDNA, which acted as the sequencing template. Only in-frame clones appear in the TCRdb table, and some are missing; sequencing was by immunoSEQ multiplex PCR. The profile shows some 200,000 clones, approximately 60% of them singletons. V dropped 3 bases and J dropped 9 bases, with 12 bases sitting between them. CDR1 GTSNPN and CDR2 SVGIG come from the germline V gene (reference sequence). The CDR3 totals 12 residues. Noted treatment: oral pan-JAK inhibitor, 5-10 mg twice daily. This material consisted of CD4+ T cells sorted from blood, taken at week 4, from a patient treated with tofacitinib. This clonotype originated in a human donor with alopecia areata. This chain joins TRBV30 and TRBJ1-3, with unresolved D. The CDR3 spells CAWRSPVGTIYF. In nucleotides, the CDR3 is TGTGCCTGGAGGTCGCCGGTCGGCACCATATATTTT.